This TCR beta chain appears in the sequencing data of a study of blood T cell repertoires in COVID-19. As for the study in general: Some COVID-19 samples were acute and others convalescent; all came from the United States, Italy and Spain.

Authors' data handling: Estimation of nucleated cell counts was performed using reference gene primer amplification. Sequencing used immunoSEQ multiplex PCR; TCRdb keeps in-frame clones, though not all of them. The V and J calls and the clone size are those of that table, but D and trimming were determined from the DNA. The sample includes 430,000 or so clones, more than 75% of them seen just once. CDR1 is SGHAT, CDR2 FQNNGV, per germline. Trimming stripped 5 bases from V and 3 bases from J, with 13 bases between. The CDR3 loop spans 14 amino acids. Self-reported history from a screening survey and questionnaire set each donor's cohort.

The sequence was collected from a woman aged 40 to 50 who had recovered from COVID-19. The sequenced sample consisted of PBMCs or T cells enriched from blood (not recorded which). The V gene is TRBV11-2, the J gene TRBJ1-2; D perhaps matches TRBD1 (5 bases). The CDR3 DNA follows: TGTGCCAGCAGCCCAGCGACGGGGGACTATGGCTACACCTTC. Translating it yields CASSPATGDYGYTF. Drawing the rest from reference TRBV11-2 and TRBJ1-2, the complete variable domain is EAGVAQSPRYKIIEKRQSVAFWCNPISGHATLYWYQQILGQGPKLLIQFQNNGVVDDSQLPKDRFSAERLKGVDSTLKIQPAKLEDSAVYLCASSPATGDYGYTFGSGTRLTVV.